A selection of T cell receptor beta chains follows, all from one sample in a study of early T cells in non-severe SARS-CoV-2 infection. TCRdb re-analysed the 5' RACE reads in MiXCR, keeping a single row per CDR3 protein. Of 75,000 to 100,000 distinct CDR3 sequences in the sample, around 14% were seen once. The material sequenced was whole blood. The receptors derive from an adult who was a healthcare worker with PCR-confirmed SARS-CoV-2 infection or an uninfected control (not recorded which). Each CDR3 is given with its conserved first and last residue. The D gene is left open where the match is weak. Expanded clones get a size class; other rows say once, few or many, or leave the size out.

j_call: TRBJ1-5; v_call: TRBV6-6; clone_size: many; d_call: .; cdr3_nt: TGTGCCAGCAGTTACTCCCTTATGGAGACGGAGTACATCAAGCATTTT; cdr3_aa: CASSYSLMETEYIKHF
j_call: TRBJ1-1; v_call: TRBV19; clone_size: .; d_call: .; cdr3_nt: TGTGCCAGTATTAGAGAACAGGGCCTTTACACTGAAGCTTTCTTT; cdr3_aa: CASIREQGLYTEAFF
j_call: TRBJ2-2; v_call: TRBV12-3/TRBV12-4; clone_size: .; d_call: .; cdr3_nt: TGTGCCAGCATGGACACGAACACCGGGGAGCTGTTTTTT; cdr3_aa: CASMDTNTGELFF
j_call: TRBJ2-3; v_call: TRBV7-2; clone_size: .; d_call: .; cdr3_nt: TGTGCCAGCAGCTTAGAAATTTCCAATACGCAGTATTTT; cdr3_aa: CASSLEISNTQYF
j_call: TRBJ2-7; v_call: TRBV7-2; clone_size: few; d_call: .; cdr3_nt: TGTGCCAGCAGCTTAGTGGGCCAAAAGGCGGAAGAGCAGTACTTC; cdr3_aa: CASSLVGQKAEEQYF
j_call: TRBJ1-1; v_call: TRBV11-1; clone_size: .; d_call: .; cdr3_nt: TGTGCCAGCAGCTTAGCACGAAAAACTGAAGCTTTCTTT; cdr3_aa: CASSLARKTEAFF
j_call: TRBJ2-7; v_call: TRBV7-2; clone_size: many; d_call: TRBD2; cdr3_nt: TGTGCCAGCAGCTTAGACCGACGACTAGCGGGGTCACGGCCCTACGAGCAGTACTTC; cdr3_aa: CASSLDRRLAGSRPYEQYF
j_call: TRBJ2-3; v_call: TRBV11-2; clone_size: large; d_call: .; cdr3_nt: TGTGCCAGCAGCTTAGTTCCTCCAGATACGCAGTATTTT; cdr3_aa: CASSLVPPDTQYF
j_call: TRBJ1-2; v_call: TRBV18; clone_size: medium-sized; d_call: .; cdr3_nt: TGTGCCAGCTCCGACAGCTATGGCTACACCTTC; cdr3_aa: CASSDSYGYTF
j_call: TRBJ2-7; v_call: TRBV11-2; clone_size: few; d_call: TRBD1; cdr3_nt: TGTGCCAGCAGCTTAGTGACAGGGGGCCCCTACGAGCAGTACTTC; cdr3_aa: CASSLVTGGPYEQYF
j_call: TRBJ1-5; v_call: TRBV29-1; clone_size: many; d_call: .; cdr3_nt: TGCAGCGTGAAGACAGGCACGGAAAATCAGCCCCAGCATTTT; cdr3_aa: CSVKTGTENQPQHF
j_call: TRBJ2-2; v_call: TRBV15; clone_size: few; d_call: .; cdr3_nt: TGTGCCACCAGCAGCCACAGGATTACCGGGGAGCTGTTTTTT; cdr3_aa: CATSSHRITGELFF
j_call: TRBJ2-1; v_call: TRBV28; clone_size: many; d_call: .; cdr3_nt: TGTGCCAGCAGTTCGCTCGCTGCTGTGGGGGCGAGCTCCTACAATGAGCAGTTCTTC; cdr3_aa: CASSSLAAVGASSYNEQFF
j_call: TRBJ2-1; v_call: TRBV28; clone_size: .; d_call: TRBD1; cdr3_nt: TGTGCCAGCAGTACCCCCCGGACAGGGGATGGTCAGTTCTTC; cdr3_aa: CASSTPRTGDGQFF
j_call: TRBJ1-2; v_call: TRBV5-1; clone_size: few; d_call: .; cdr3_nt: TGCGCCAGCAGCTTGGAGACAGGTGGCTACACCTTC; cdr3_aa: CASSLETGGYTF
j_call: TRBJ1-5; v_call: TRBV12-3/TRBV12-4; clone_size: many; d_call: TRBD1; cdr3_nt: TGTGCCAGCACCTTCGACAGGGATAGATTTGTCAGCAATCAGCCCCAGCATTTT; cdr3_aa: CASTFDRDRFVSNQPQHF
j_call: TRBJ1-5; v_call: TRBV7-2; clone_size: many; d_call: .; cdr3_nt: TGTGCCAGCAGCTCCAACACAGGGCTGAGTCAGCCCCAGCATTTT; cdr3_aa: CASSSNTGLSQPQHF
j_call: TRBJ2-1; v_call: TRBV20-1; clone_size: few; d_call: .; cdr3_nt: TGCAGTGCTAGATCAGCGGACCCCCGCTCCTACAATGAGCAGTTCTTC; cdr3_aa: CSARSADPRSYNEQFF
j_call: TRBJ2-7; v_call: TRBV18; clone_size: .; d_call: .; cdr3_nt: TGTGCCAGCTCACCACTAGGGGAAGAGCAGTACTTC; cdr3_aa: CASSPLGEEQYF
j_call: TRBJ2-1; v_call: TRBV3-1; clone_size: .; d_call: .; cdr3_nt: TGTGCCAGCAGCATCCGACGGAACTACAATGAGCAGTTCTTC; cdr3_aa: CASSIRRNYNEQFF
j_call: TRBJ2-3; v_call: TRBV7-8; clone_size: .; d_call: .; cdr3_nt: TGTGCCAGCAGCCAGGACTTCCTCACAGATACGCAGTATTTT; cdr3_aa: CASSQDFLTDTQYF
j_call: TRBJ1-1; v_call: TRBV6-5; clone_size: .; d_call: .; cdr3_nt: TGTGCCAGCAGTCGAGGGGAAAAAGCTTTCTTT; cdr3_aa: CASSRGEKAFF
j_call: TRBJ2-7; v_call: TRBV29-1; clone_size: many; d_call: TRBD1; cdr3_nt: TGCAGCGGAGGGGACAGTATCTACGAGCAGTACTTC; cdr3_aa: CSGGDSIYEQYF
j_call: TRBJ2-7; v_call: TRBV27; clone_size: .; d_call: TRBD1; cdr3_nt: TGTGTCAGCAGCTCAAACCCCGGGACAGGGGGCAACGAGCAGTACTTC; cdr3_aa: CVSSSNPGTGGNEQYF
j_call: TRBJ1-3; v_call: TRBV12-3/TRBV12-4; clone_size: many; d_call: .; cdr3_nt: TGTGCCAGCAGTTTAAGGCAGGCCGGAAACACCATATATTTT; cdr3_aa: CASSLRQAGNTIYF
j_call: TRBJ1-2; v_call: TRBV27; clone_size: .; d_call: .; cdr3_nt: TGTGCCAGCAGTTTGCGGCCCGAGGGTACTGGCTACACCTTC; cdr3_aa: CASSLRPEGTGYTF
j_call: TRBJ1-6; v_call: TRBV7-6; clone_size: .; d_call: TRBD1; cdr3_nt: TGTGCCAGCAGCTTAGCGCAAGGTTGGGACAGGCAAACTTCACCCCTCCACTTT; cdr3_aa: CASSLAQGWDRQTSPLHF
j_call: TRBJ2-1; v_call: TRBV5-4; clone_size: .; d_call: .; cdr3_nt: TGTGCCGGCAGCCTACGGCTCAGCAATGAGCAGTTCTTC; cdr3_aa: CAGSLRLSNEQFF